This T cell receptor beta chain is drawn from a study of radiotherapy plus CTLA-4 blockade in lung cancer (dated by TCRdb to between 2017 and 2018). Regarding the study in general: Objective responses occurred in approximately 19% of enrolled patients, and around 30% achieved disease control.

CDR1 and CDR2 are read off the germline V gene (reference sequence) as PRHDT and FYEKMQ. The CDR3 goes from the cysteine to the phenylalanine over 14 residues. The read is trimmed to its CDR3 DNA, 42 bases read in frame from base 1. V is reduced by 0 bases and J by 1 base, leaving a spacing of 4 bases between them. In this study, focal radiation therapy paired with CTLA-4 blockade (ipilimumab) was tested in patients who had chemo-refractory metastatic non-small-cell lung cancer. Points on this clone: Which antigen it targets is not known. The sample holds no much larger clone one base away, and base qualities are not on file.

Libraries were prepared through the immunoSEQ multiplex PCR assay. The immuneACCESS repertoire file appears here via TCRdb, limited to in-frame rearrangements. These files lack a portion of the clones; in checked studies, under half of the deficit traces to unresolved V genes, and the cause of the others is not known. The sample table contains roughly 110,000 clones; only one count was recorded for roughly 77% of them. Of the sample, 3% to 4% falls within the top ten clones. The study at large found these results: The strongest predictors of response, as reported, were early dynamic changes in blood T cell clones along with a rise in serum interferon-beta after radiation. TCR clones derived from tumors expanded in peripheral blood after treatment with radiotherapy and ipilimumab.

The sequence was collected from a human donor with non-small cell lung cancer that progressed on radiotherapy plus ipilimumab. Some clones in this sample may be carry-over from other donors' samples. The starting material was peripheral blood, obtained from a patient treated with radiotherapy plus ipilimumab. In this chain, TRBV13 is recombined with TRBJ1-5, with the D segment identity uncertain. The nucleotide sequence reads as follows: TGTGCCAGCAGCTTAGGACAGAGCAATCAGCCCCAGCATTTT. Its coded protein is CASSLGQSNQPQHF.